A selection of T cell receptor beta chains follows, all from one sample in a study of control samples from healthy donors and cancer patients. The data were produced by immunoSEQ multiplex PCR, yet TCRdb's version contains in-frame clones alone and is incomplete. The repertoire consists of some 120,000 clones, with about nine tenths occurring once and the leading ten covering about 2.6%. The specimen was blood. The receptor set was obtained from a man younger than 30 in good health. Both conserved end residues are part of each CDR3. Fields, in order: J gene, D gene, V gene, clone size, CDR3 protein, CDR3 DNA. D genes are given only for firm matches. Clone size is not always given. Where it is, it says once, few, many or a class for expanded clones.

j_call: TRBJ1-4
d_call: NA
v_call: TRBV7-2
clone_size: NA
cdr3_aa: CASRTSGEKLFF
cdr3_nt: TGTGCCAGCAGAACGAGCGGGGAAAAACTGTTTTTT

j_call: TRBJ1-5
d_call: NA
v_call: TRBV28
clone_size: NA
cdr3_aa: CASSPGGHQPQHF
cdr3_nt: TGTGCCAGCAGCCCGGGTGGTCATCAGCCCCAGCATTTT

j_call: TRBJ1-5
d_call: NA
v_call: TRBV6-1
clone_size: NA
cdr3_aa: CASRELPGVPNQPQHF
cdr3_nt: TGTGCCAGCAGGGAACTCCCAGGGGTCCCCAATCAGCCCCAGCATTTT

j_call: TRBJ1-1
d_call: NA
v_call: TRBV29-1
clone_size: NA
cdr3_aa: CSVERTEAFF
cdr3_nt: TGCAGCGTTGAAAGGACTGAAGCTTTCTTT

j_call: TRBJ1-2
d_call: NA
v_call: TRBV19
clone_size: NA
cdr3_aa: CASSRVLGGYGYTF
cdr3_nt: TGTGCCAGTAGTAGGGTCTTGGGGGGCTATGGCTACACCTTC

j_call: TRBJ2-1
d_call: NA
v_call: TRBV5-4
clone_size: NA
cdr3_aa: CASSFQSVGRDEQFF
cdr3_nt: TGTGCCAGCAGCTTTCAAAGCGTAGGTCGGGATGAGCAGTTCTTC

j_call: TRBJ2-5
d_call: NA
v_call: TRBV7-9
clone_size: once
cdr3_aa: CAITSEETQYF
cdr3_nt: TGTGCCATCACGAGCGAGGAGACCCAGTACTTC

j_call: TRBJ2-7
d_call: TRBD1
v_call: TRBV11-3
clone_size: NA
cdr3_aa: CASSLGGQGNQQYF
cdr3_nt: TGTGCCAGCAGCTTAGGAGGACAGGGGAACCAGCAGTACTTC

j_call: TRBJ2-1
d_call: NA
v_call: TRBV14
clone_size: NA
cdr3_aa: CASSQVESYNEQFF
cdr3_nt: TGTGCCAGCAGCCAAGTAGAGTCCTACAATGAGCAGTTCTTC

j_call: TRBJ2-3
d_call: TRBD2
v_call: TRBV10-1
clone_size: NA
cdr3_aa: CASSETSGGPDTQYF
cdr3_nt: TGCGCCAGCAGTGAGACTAGCGGGGGTCCAGATACGCAGTATTTT

j_call: TRBJ1-2
d_call: NA
v_call: TRBV3-1/TRBV3-2
clone_size: NA
cdr3_aa: CASSLLPGGYTF
cdr3_nt: TGTGCCAGCAGCCTCCTCCCGGGGGGCTACACCTTC

j_call: TRBJ1-5
d_call: NA
v_call: TRBV14
clone_size: few
cdr3_aa: CASSQGGNHQPQHF
cdr3_nt: TGTGCCAGCAGCCAAGGAGGTAATCATCAGCCCCAGCATTTT

j_call: TRBJ2-1
d_call: TRBD2
v_call: TRBV7-3
clone_size: NA
cdr3_aa: CASSLRPSGGRYNEQFF
cdr3_nt: TGTGCCAGCAGCTTACGGCCTAGCGGGGGGCGGTACAATGAGCAGTTCTTC

j_call: TRBJ1-5
d_call: NA
v_call: TRBV6-2/TRBV6-3
clone_size: NA
cdr3_aa: CASSAGGGLGQPQHF
cdr3_nt: TGTGCCAGCAGCGCCGGAGGGGGGCTGGGTCAGCCCCAGCATTTT

j_call: TRBJ1-1
d_call: TRBD1
v_call: TRBV7-9
clone_size: NA
cdr3_aa: CASSRELGGEAFF
cdr3_nt: TGTGCCAGCAGCCGAGAGCTAGGGGGCGAAGCTTTCTTT

j_call: TRBJ2-1
d_call: TRBD2
v_call: TRBV9
clone_size: NA
cdr3_aa: CASSSSGLAGGQSYNEQFF
cdr3_nt: TGTGCCAGCAGCTCCTCCGGACTAGCGGGGGGGCAATCCTACAATGAGCAGTTCTTC

j_call: TRBJ1-1
d_call: NA
v_call: TRBV27
clone_size: NA
cdr3_aa: CASSFLLRTEAFF
cdr3_nt: TGTGCCAGCAGTTTTTTACTTAGGACTGAAGCTTTCTTT

j_call: TRBJ2-1
d_call: NA
v_call: TRBV4-1
clone_size: NA
cdr3_aa: CASSQVDMGFSYNEQFF
cdr3_nt: TGCGCCAGCAGCCAAGTAGATATGGGTTTCAGTTACAATGAGCAGTTCTTC

j_call: TRBJ1-4
d_call: NA
v_call: TRBV5-1
clone_size: NA
cdr3_aa: CASSLGQGGEKLFF
cdr3_nt: TGCGCCAGCAGCTTAGGGCAGGGAGGTGAAAAACTGTTTTTT

j_call: TRBJ2-3
d_call: NA
v_call: TRBV9
clone_size: NA
cdr3_aa: CASSPRTGGIADTQYF
cdr3_nt: TGTGCCAGCAGCCCTCGGACAGGAGGGATCGCAGATACGCAGTATTTT

j_call: TRBJ2-5
d_call: TRBD2
v_call: TRBV6-5
clone_size: NA
cdr3_aa: CASSLTSGSFSWTQYF
cdr3_nt: TGTGCCAGCAGTTTGACTAGCGGGAGTTTTTCTTGGACCCAGTACTTC

j_call: TRBJ1-6
d_call: TRBD1
v_call: TRBV4-1
clone_size: once
cdr3_aa: CASSQQGGGTPLHF
cdr3_nt: TGCGCCAGCAGCCAACAGGGGGGAGGTACACCCCTCCACTTT

j_call: TRBJ1-2
d_call: TRBD1
v_call: TRBV27
clone_size: NA
cdr3_aa: CASGGGFGYTF
cdr3_nt: TGTGCCAGTGGAGGGGGCTTTGGCTACACCTTC

j_call: TRBJ2-4
d_call: TRBD2
v_call: TRBV7-2
clone_size: NA
cdr3_aa: CASSFPGLTNIQYF
cdr3_nt: TGTGCCAGCAGCTTCCCGGGACTAACAAACATTCAGTACTTC

j_call: TRBJ2-3
d_call: NA
v_call: TRBV20-1
clone_size: once
cdr3_aa: CSAVGTDTQYF
cdr3_nt: TGCAGTGCTGTGGGGACAGATACGCAGTATTTT

j_call: TRBJ1-5
d_call: NA
v_call: TRBV28
clone_size: NA
cdr3_aa: CASSLEDQPQHF
cdr3_nt: TGTGCCAGCAGTTTAGAGGATCAGCCCCAGCATTTT

j_call: TRBJ1-2
d_call: NA
v_call: TRBV5-5
clone_size: NA
cdr3_aa: CASSGPGGDGYGYTF
cdr3_nt: TGTGCCAGCAGCGGCCCCGGAGGGGACGGCTATGGCTACACCTTC

j_call: TRBJ2-1
d_call: NA
v_call: TRBV21-1
clone_size: NA
cdr3_aa: CASSKDGAKELF
cdr3_nt: TGTGCCAGCAGCAAAGATGGGGCCAAGGAGCTCTTC

j_call: TRBJ2-7
d_call: NA
v_call: TRBV7-9
clone_size: NA
cdr3_aa: CASSPRTLASYEQYF
cdr3_nt: TGTGCCAGCAGCCCAAGGACACTAGCTTCCTACGAGCAGTACTTC

j_call: TRBJ2-3
d_call: TRBD1
v_call: TRBV24-1
clone_size: NA
cdr3_aa: CATSFSRQGRTDTQYF
cdr3_nt: TGTGCCACCAGTTTTTCTCGACAGGGACGAACAGATACGCAGTATTTT